Reported below is one T cell receptor beta chain. The CDR3 contains 16 residues. Germline CDR1 reads SGHAT; CDR2 reads FQNNGV. The germline V and J ends were trimmed by 1 base and 0 bases, with 11 bases remaining between them. Time point given: pretreatment peripheral blood. The sample is drawn from a study of PD-L1 blockade in urothelial cancer. The assay was immunoSEQ multiplex PCR, and TCRdb's table has in-frame clones only and misses some. The sample records under 95,000 clones, about 85% being singletons. The chain employs TRBV11-2 and TRBJ2-3; D uncertain. Sequences were derived from PBMCs, sampled around atezolizumab (anti-PD-L1) treatment. The receptor's source is a man aged 55 to 70 with urothelial cancer. The CDR3: CASSLGPGISTDTQYF. Written as DNA, the CDR3 is TGTGCCAGCAGCTTAGGACCGGGTATTAGCACAGATACGCAGTATTTT.